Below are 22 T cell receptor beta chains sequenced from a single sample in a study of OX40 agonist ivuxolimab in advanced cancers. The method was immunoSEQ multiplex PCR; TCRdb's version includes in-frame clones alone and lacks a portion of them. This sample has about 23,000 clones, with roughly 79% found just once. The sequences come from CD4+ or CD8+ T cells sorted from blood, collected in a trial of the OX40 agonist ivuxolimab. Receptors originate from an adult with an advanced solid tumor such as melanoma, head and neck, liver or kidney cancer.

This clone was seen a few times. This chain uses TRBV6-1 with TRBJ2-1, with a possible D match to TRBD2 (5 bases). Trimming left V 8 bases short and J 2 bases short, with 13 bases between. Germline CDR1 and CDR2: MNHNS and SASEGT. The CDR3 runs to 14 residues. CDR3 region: CASWRSGAYNEQFF. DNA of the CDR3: TGTGCCAGCTGGAGGAGCGGAGCCTACAATGAGCAGTTCTTC.

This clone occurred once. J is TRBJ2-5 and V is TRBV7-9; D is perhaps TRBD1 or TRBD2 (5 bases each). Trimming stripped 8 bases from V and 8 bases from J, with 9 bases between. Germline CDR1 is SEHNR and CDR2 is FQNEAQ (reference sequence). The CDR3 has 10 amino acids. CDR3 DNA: TGTGCCAGCGCAGGGACCACCCAGTACTTC. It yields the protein CASAGTTQYF.

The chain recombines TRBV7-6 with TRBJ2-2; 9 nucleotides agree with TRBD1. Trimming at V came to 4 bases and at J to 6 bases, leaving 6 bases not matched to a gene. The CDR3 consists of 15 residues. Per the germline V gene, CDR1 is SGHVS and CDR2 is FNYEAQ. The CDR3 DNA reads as TGTGCCAGCAGCTACCAGGACAGGGGAGCCGGGGAGCTGTTTTTT. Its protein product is CASSYQDRGAGELFF.

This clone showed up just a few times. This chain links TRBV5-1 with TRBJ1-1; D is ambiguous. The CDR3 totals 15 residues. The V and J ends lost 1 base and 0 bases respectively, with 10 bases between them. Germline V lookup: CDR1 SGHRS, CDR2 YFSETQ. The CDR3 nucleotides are TGCGCCAGCAGCTTGAGCCAGTTTATGAACACTGAAGCTTTCTTT. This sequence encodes CASSLSQFMNTEAFF.

The CDR3 coding sequence is TGTGCCAGCAGTTTAAAATACCAGCCCCAGCATTTT. Translated, it gives CASSLKYQPQHF. The V and J genes are TRBV28 and TRBJ1-5, with no clear D. This CDR3 is 12 amino acids long. Looked up from germline, CDR1 is MDHEN and CDR2 is SYDVKM. The V end was cut by 2 bases, the J end by 7 bases, with 6 bases between.

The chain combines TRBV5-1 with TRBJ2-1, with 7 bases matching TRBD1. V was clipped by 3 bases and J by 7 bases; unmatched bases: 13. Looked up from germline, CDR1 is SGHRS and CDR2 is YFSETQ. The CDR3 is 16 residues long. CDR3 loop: CASSWSSRGGQNEQFF. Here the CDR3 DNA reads TGCGCCAGCAGCTGGTCAAGTCGAGGGGGCCAGAATGAGCAGTTCTTC.

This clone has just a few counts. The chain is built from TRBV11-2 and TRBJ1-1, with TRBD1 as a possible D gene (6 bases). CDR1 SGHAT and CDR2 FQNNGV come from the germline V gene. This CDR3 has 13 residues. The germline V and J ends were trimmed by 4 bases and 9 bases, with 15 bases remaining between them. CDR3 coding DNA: TGTGCCAGCAGCTCAGGACAGTATACGAAAGCTTTCTTT. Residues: CASSSGQYTKAFF.

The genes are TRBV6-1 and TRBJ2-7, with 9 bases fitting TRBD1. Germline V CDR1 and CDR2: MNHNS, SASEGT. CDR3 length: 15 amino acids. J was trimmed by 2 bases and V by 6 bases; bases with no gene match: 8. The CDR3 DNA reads TGTGCCAGCAGGGACTTGGGACAGGGAACCTACGAGCAGTACTTC. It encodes CASRDLGQGTYEQYF.

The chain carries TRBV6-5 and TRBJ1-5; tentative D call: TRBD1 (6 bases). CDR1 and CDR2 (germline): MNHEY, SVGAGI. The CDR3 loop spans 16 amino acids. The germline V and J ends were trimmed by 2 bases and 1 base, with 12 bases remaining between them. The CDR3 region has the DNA TGTGCCAGCAGTTACGGGCCAGGGGTAAGCAATCAGCCCCAGCATTTT. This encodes CASSYGPGVSNQPQHF.

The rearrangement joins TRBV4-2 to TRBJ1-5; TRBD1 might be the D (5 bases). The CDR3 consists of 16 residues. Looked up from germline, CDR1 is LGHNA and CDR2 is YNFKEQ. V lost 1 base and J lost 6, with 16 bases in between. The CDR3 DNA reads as TGTGCCAGCAGCCAAGTTTCGGGGGATCCGGGTCAGCCCCAGCATTTT. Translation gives CASSQVSGDPGQPQHF.

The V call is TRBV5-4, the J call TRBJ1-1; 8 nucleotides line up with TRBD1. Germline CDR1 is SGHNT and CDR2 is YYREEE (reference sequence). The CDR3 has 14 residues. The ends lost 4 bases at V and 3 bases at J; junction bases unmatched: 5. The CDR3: CASSLNRGDTEAFF. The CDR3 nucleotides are TGTGCCAGCAGCCTTAACAGGGGGGACACTGAAGCTTTCTTT.

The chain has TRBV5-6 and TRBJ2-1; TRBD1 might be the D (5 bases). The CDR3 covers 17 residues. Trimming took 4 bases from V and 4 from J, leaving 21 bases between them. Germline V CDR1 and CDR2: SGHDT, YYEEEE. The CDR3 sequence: CASSKEPRNRRYNEQFF. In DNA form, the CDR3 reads TGTGCCAGCAGCAAGGAACCCCGGAACAGGCGTTACAATGAGCAGTTCTTC.

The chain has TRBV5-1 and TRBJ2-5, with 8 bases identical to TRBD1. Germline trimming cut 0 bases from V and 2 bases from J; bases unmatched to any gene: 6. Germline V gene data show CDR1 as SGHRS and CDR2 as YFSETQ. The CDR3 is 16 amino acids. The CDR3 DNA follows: TGCGCCAGCAGCTTGGTCACCGGGACAGGTCAAGAGACCCAGTACTTC. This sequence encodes CASSLVTGTGQETQYF.

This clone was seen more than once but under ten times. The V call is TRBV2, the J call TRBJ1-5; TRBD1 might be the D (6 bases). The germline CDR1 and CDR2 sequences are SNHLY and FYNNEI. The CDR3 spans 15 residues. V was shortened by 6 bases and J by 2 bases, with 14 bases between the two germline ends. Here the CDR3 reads CASRPRPGGNQPQHF. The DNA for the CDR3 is TGTGCCAGCAGACCTCGCCCAGGGGGCAATCAGCCCCAGCATTTT.

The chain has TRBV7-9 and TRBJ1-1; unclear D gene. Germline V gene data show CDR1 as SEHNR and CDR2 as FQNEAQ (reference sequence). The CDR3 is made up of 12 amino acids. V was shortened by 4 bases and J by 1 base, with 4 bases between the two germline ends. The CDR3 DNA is TGTGCCAGCAGCTATGAGAACACTGAAGCTTTCTTT. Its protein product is CASSYENTEAFF.

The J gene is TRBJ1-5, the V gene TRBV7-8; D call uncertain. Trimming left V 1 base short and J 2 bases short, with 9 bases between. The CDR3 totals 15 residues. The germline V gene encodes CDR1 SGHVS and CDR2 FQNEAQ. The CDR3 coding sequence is TGTGCCAGCAGCTTAGGGCGTTTAGGCAATCAGCCCCAGCATTTT. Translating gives CASSLGRLGNQPQHF.

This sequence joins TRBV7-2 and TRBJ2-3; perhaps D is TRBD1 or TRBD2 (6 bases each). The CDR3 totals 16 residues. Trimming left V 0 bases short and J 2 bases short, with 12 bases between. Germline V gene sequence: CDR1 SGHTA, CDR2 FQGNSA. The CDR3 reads CASSLAGAGPTDTQYF. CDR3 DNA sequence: TGTGCCAGCAGCTTAGCGGGGGCGGGGCCCACAGATACGCAGTATTTT.

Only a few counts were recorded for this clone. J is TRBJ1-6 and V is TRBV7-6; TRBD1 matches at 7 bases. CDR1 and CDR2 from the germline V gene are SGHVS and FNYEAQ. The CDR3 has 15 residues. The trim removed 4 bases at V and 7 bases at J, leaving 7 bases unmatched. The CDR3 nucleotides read TGTGCCAGCAGCTCCGACAGGGTAGGCAATTCACCCCTCCACTTT. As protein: CASSSDRVGNSPLHF. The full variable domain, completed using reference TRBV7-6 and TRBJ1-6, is GAGVSQSPRYKVTKRGQDVALRCDPISGHVSLYWYRQALGQGPEFLTYFNYEAQQDKSGLPNDRFSAERPEGSISTLTIQRTEQRDSAMYRCASSSDRVGNSPLHFGNGTRLTVT.

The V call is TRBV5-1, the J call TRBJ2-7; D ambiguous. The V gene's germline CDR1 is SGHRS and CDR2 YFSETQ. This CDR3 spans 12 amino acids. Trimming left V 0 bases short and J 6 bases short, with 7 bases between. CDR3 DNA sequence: TGCGCCAGCAGCTTGGACAGAAGCGAGCAGTACTTC. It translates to CASSLDRSEQYF.

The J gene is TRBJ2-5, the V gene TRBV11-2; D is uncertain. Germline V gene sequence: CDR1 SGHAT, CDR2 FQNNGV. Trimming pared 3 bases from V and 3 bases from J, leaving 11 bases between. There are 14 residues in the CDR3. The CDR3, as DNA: TGTGCCAGCAGCTTGTTGACGGAGAAAGAGACCCAGTACTTC. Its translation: CASSLLTEKETQYF. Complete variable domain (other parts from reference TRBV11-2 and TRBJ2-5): EAGVAQSPRYKIIEKRQSVAFWCNPISGHATLYWYQQILGQGPKLLIQFQNNGVVDDSQLPKDRFSAERLKGVDSTLKIQPAKLEDSAVYLCASSLLTEKETQYFGPGTRLLVL.

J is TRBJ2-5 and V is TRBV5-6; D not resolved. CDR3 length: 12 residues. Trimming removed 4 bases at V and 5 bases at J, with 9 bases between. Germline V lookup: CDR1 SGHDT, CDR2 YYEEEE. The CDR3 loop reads CASSQHSETQYF. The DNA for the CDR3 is TGTGCCAGCAGCCAACATAGTGAGACCCAGTACTTC.

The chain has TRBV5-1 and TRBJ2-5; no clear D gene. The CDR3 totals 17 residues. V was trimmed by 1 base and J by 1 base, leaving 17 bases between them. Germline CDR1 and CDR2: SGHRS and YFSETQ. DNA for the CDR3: TGCGCCAGCAGCTTGAATAGAGAGCAGTCGGGCCAAGAGACCCAGTACTTC. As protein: CASSLNREQSGQETQYF.